The 27 T cell receptor beta chains presented below share a single source sample, sequenced in a study of blood T cell repertoires in COVID-19. TCRdb's copy holds only in-frame clones and misses some; the assay was immunoSEQ multiplex PCR. The data contain 75,000 to 90,000 clones, about four fifths of them singletons. The sample comprised peripheral blood. The source is a woman between 40 and 50 years old with active or convalescent COVID-19.

This rearrangement joins TRBV19 to TRBJ2-3; maybe TRBD2 (6 bases). The CDR3 sequence is 16 residues long. Germline lookup yields CDR1 LNHDA and CDR2 SQIVND (reference sequence). V gave up 5 bases and J gave up 3 bases, with 18 bases separating them. The CDR3 loop is CASSRSGEVRTDTQYF. CDR3 sequence (DNA): TGTGCCAGTAGTCGTTCGGGAGAGGTACGGACAGATACGCAGTATTTT.

The chain employs TRBV2 and TRBJ1-5; 11 positions agree with TRBD1. Germline-derived CDR1 and CDR2 are SNHLY and FYNNEI. The CDR3 is 15 amino acids. V shed 7 bases and J 4 bases; nucleotides not matched to a gene: 6. The CDR3 loop is CASIAGTGGNQPQHF. The DNA for the CDR3 is TGTGCCAGCATCGCCGGGACAGGGGGGAATCAGCCCCAGCATTTT.

The gene calls are TRBV3-1 (or the pseudogene TRBV3-2) and TRBJ1-6; TRBD1 is a possible D gene (6 bases). The V end was cut by 5 bases, the J end by 7 bases, with 12 bases between. The CDR3 runs to 14 residues. From germline, CDR1 is LGHDT and CDR2 YNNKEL (reference sequence). CDR3 nucleotides: TGTGCCAGCAGCTACTCCAGGGGAAATTCACCCCTCCACTTT. It codes for CASSYSRGNSPLHF.

V is TRBV7-3 and J is TRBJ2-3, with 8 bases identical to TRBD2. Germline V gives CDR1 SGHTA, CDR2 FQGTGA. CDR3 size: 14 residues. Trimming at V came to 3 bases and at J to 3 bases, leaving 2 bases not matched to a gene. The CDR3 DNA follows: TGTGCCAGCAGCTTCGGGGGGGAAACAGATACGCAGTATTTT. Protein product: CASSFGGETDTQYF.

The chain employs TRBV7-9 and TRBJ2-3; 8 bases agree with TRBD2. Germline CDR1 reads SEHNR; CDR2 reads FQNEAQ (reference sequence). This CDR3 region has 13 residues. V lost 6 bases, J lost 6 bases, and 5 bases stayed unmatched. CDR3 bases: TGTGCCAGCAGGTTTAGCGGGGAGGATACGCAGTATTTT. Residues: CASRFSGEDTQYF. The whole variable domain, remainder taken from reference TRBV7-9 and TRBJ2-3, is DTGVSQNPRHKITKRGQNVTFRCDPISEHNRLYWYRQTLGQGPEFLTYFQNEAQLEKSRLLSDRFSAERPKGSFSTLEIQRTEQGDSAMYLCASRFSGEDTQYFGPGTRLTVL.

V gene TRBV19 combines with J gene TRBJ2-7; 15 positions agree with TRBD2. The CDR3 covers 18 residues. Looked up from germline, CDR1 is LNHDA and CDR2 is SQIVND (reference sequence). V was clipped by 7 bases and J by 7 bases; unmatched bases: 17. CDR3 sequence (DNA): TGTGCCAGTACCTCGCCGGGACTAGCGGGAGGAAGGTCTGGGGAGCAGTACTTC. Residues: CASTSPGLAGGRSGEQYF.

This clone showed up just once. This rearrangement joins TRBV30 to TRBJ1-2, with D perhaps matching TRBD1 (5 bases). The CDR3 is 15 residues long. V was pared by 0 bases and J by 4 bases, with 15 bases between. Germline V gene sequence: CDR1 GTSNPN, CDR2 SVGIG (reference sequence). The CDR3 region is CAWSVLVGRAYGYTF. CDR3 sequence (DNA): TGTGCCTGGAGTGTTTTGGTTGGCAGGGCCTATGGCTACACCTTC.

V is TRBV5-4 and J is TRBJ1-4, with TRBD1 matching 9 bases. Germline CDR1 and CDR2: SGHNT and YYREEE (reference sequence). The CDR3 spans 18 residues. V shed 4 bases and J 5 bases; nucleotides not matched to a gene: 15. CDR3 nucleotides: TGTGCCAGCAGCCGAGGGGGACAGGGATTTGGGGCAAATGAAAAACTGTTTTTT. It specifies CASSRGGQGFGANEKLFF.

This chain joins TRBV10-3 and TRBJ1-1, with a tentative D call TRBD1 (5 bases). Germline assignment: CDR1 ENHRY and CDR2 SYGVKD. V was clipped by 7 bases and J by 5 bases, with 17 bases between them. The CDR3 totals 14 residues. The CDR3 reads CAIKEAGRGTEAFF. CDR3 bases: TGTGCCATCAAAGAGGCCGGGCGGGGGACTGAAGCTTTCTTT.

This sequence joins TRBV25-1 and TRBJ2-3, with 7 bases lining up with TRBD2. The CDR3 loop spans 16 amino acids. The V gene's germline CDR1 is MGHDK and CDR2 SYGVNS. With V trimmed by 7 bases and J by 2 bases, 12 bases remained unmatched. CDR3 region: CASNGFSSGDTDTQYF. DNA for the CDR3: TGTGCCAGCAACGGGTTTTCTAGCGGTGACACAGATACGCAGTATTTT.

V usage is TRBV28 and J usage is TRBJ2-7, with 10 bases lining up with TRBD2. CDR1 is MDHEN, CDR2 SYDVKM, per germline. Losses at the gene ends were 3 bases for V and 2 bases for J; bases not matched to a gene: 4. The CDR3 has 15 residues. In nucleotides, the CDR3 is TGTGCCAGCAGTTTGCTACTAGCGGGACCCTACGAGCAGTACTTC. Its translation is CASSLLLAGPYEQYF.

The chain joins TRBV28 to TRBJ2-7; weak D call: TRBD1 (5 bases). The CDR3 consists of 13 residues. CDR1 MDHEN and CDR2 SYDVKM come from the germline V gene. V lost 4 bases, J lost 2 bases, and 9 bases lay in between. CDR3 in DNA: TGTGCCAGCAGTTCGACAGAGCCCTACGAGCAGTACTTC. It is translated as CASSSTEPYEQYF.

The gene calls are TRBV9 and TRBJ2-5, with 12 nucleotides matching TRBD2. Per germline, CDR1 SGDLS and CDR2 YYNGEE. V lost 3 bases, J lost 2 bases, and 8 bases stayed unmatched. This CDR3 is built from 17 residues. CDR3 residues: CASSGPPSGGEQETQYF. The CDR3 region has the DNA TGTGCCAGCAGCGGTCCTCCTAGCGGGGGGGAACAAGAGACCCAGTACTTC.

In this sample, this clone turned up once. This chain uses TRBV20-1 with TRBJ2-7; a possible D gene is TRBD2 (6 bases). CDR3 size: 18 residues. The germline V gene has CDR1 DFQATT and CDR2 SNEGSKA (reference sequence). V shed 3 bases and J shed 0 bases, with 24 bases lying between them. The CDR3 DNA is TGCAGTGCTAGTAAATCGGGGGTCCTTACGCTCATCTCCTACGAGCAGTACTTC. It encodes CSASKSGVLTLISYEQYF.

In DNA form, the CDR3 reads TGCGCCAGCAGCCGGACAGGGACAGATACGCAGTATTTT. Protein sequence: CASSRTGTDTQYF. V and J are TRBV5-1 and TRBJ2-3; TRBD1 matches 8 bases. This CDR3 has 13 residues. The germline CDR1 and CDR2 sequences are SGHRS and YFSETQ. V lost 4 bases and J lost 3; bases outside the gene matches: 1.

The chain is built from TRBV4-3 and TRBJ2-3; D may be TRBD1 (6 bases). This CDR3 contains 14 residues. Germline V gives CDR1 LGHNA, CDR2 YSLEER. V was shortened by 4 bases and J by 4 bases, with 12 bases between the two germline ends. CDR3 nucleotides: TGCGCCAGCAGCCCAACAGGGATTTCAGATACGCAGTATTTT. Amino acids: CASSPTGISDTQYF.

This clone occurred once. The V gene is TRBV6-2 or TRBV6-3, the J gene TRBJ2-1; 10 bases agree with TRBD2. The junction had 9 bases not matched to a gene; V was cut back by 5 bases and J by 8 bases. The length of the CDR3 is 15 residues. CDR1 is MNHEY, CDR2 SVGEGT, per germline. In nucleotides, the CDR3 is TGTGCCAGCAGTACCGGGACTAGCGTCTGGGATGAGCAGTTCTTC. It yields the protein CASSTGTSVWDEQFF.

This chain uses TRBV6-6 with TRBJ2-1, with 7 positions matching TRBD2. Germline trimming cut 6 bases from V and 6 bases from J; bases unmatched to any gene: 11. Looked up from germline, CDR1 is MNHNY and CDR2 is SVGAGI (reference sequence). The CDR3 is 15 amino acids. This CDR3 is CASRVVREKINEQFF. The CDR3, as DNA: TGTGCCAGCAGGGTGGTGCGGGAGAAGATCAATGAGCAGTTCTTC.

The V call is TRBV13, the J call TRBJ1-2; D might be TRBD1 (6 bases). The CDR3 totals 14 residues. V was cut by 5 bases and J by 1 base, with 11 bases left in between. Germline CDR1 and CDR2: PRHDT and FYEKMQ (reference sequence). In DNA form, the CDR3 reads TGTGCCAGCAGCCTTCTACAGGGTAACTATGGCTACACCTTC. This encodes CASSLLQGNYGYTF.

The chain combines TRBV14 with TRBJ2-7, with D hard to call. This CDR3 has 14 residues. The V end was cut by 2 bases, the J end by 4 bases, with 12 bases between. The germline V gene encodes CDR1 SGHDN and CDR2 FVKESK. The CDR3 DNA follows: TGTGCCAGCAGCCAATCGAGATGGAGATACGAGCAGTACTTC. This sequence encodes CASSQSRWRYEQYF.

V and J are TRBV5-1 and TRBJ1-1, with unresolved D. Germline CDR1 SGHRS, CDR2 YFSETQ. The CDR3 runs 15 residues. V dropped 0 bases and J dropped 1 base, with 10 bases sitting between them. Here the CDR3 reads CASSLDLAQNTEAFF. Here the CDR3 DNA reads TGCGCCAGCAGCTTGGATCTGGCCCAGAACACTGAAGCTTTCTTT.

This chain uses TRBV11-3 with TRBJ2-2; the D is unclear. This CDR3 has 14 residues. V was shortened by 6 bases and J by 1 base, with 9 bases between the two germline ends. In germline, CDR1 is SGHNT, CDR2 YENEEA. As DNA, the CDR3 is TGTGCCAGCAGATTTTCAGAGAACACCGGGGAGCTGTTTTTT. As protein: CASRFSENTGELFF.

The chain combines TRBV7-9 with TRBJ1-6; D uncertain. The CDR3 is 15 residues long. Trimming stripped 5 bases from V and 6 bases from J, with 14 bases between. Germline CDR1 is SEHNR and CDR2 is FQNEAQ (reference sequence). The CDR3 DNA sequence: TGTGCCAGCAGCCCCGTGAACATTGGTAATTCACCCCTCCACTTT. It codes for CASSPVNIGNSPLHF.

The V call is TRBV11-3, the J call TRBJ1-1; D perhaps matches TRBD1 (6 bases). Germline CDR1 and CDR2: SGHNT and YENEEA. V dropped 3 bases and J dropped 4 bases, with 9 bases sitting between them. The CDR3 consists of 13 residues. The CDR3 protein is CASSLGGPTEAFF. DNA for the CDR3: TGTGCCAGCAGCTTGGGGGGGCCCACTGAAGCTTTCTTT.

The rearrangement links TRBV6-5 to TRBJ1-3, with D perhaps matching TRBD1 (5 bases). Trimming left V 0 bases short and J 2 bases short, with 11 bases between. The CDR3 has 16 amino acids. The V gene's germline CDR1 is MNHEY and CDR2 SVGAGI. The DNA of the CDR3 is TGTGCCAGCAGTTACTCGTTGCAGGGAACTGGAAACACCATATATTTT. It is translated as CASSYSLQGTGNTIYF.

This clone was observed once. The chain couples TRBV28 to TRBJ1-5, with D possibly being TRBD1 (5 bases). Looked up from germline, CDR1 is MDHEN and CDR2 is SYDVKM. Deletions cut 3 bases from V and 9 bases from J, with 15 bases between. CDR3 length: 14 residues. In nucleotides, the CDR3 is TGTGCCAGCAGTTTCCTGGGGGGTCCCCGGCCCCAGCATTTT. Protein sequence: CASSFLGGPRPQHF.

The gene calls are TRBV30 and TRBJ1-6; perhaps TRBD1 as D (5 bases). This CDR3 region has 16 residues. Per the germline V gene, CDR1 is GTSNPN and CDR2 is SVGIG (reference sequence). V was shortened by 3 bases and J by 0 bases, with 12 bases between the two germline ends. The CDR3 nucleotides are TGTGCCTGGAGAGTCACAGGAATCTCCTATAATTCACCCCTCCACTTT. Protein: CAWRVTGISYNSPLHF.